This TCR beta chain was recorded in a study of cytomegalovirus exposure and HLA in healthy donors. The study, taken as a whole, reports: What a later analysis reportedly showed was that an Asian-associated ancestry cluster had fewer N-insertions than the approximately 670-donor mean.

V lost 7 bases and J lost 8, with 20 bases in between. CDR3 size: 14 residues. Germline CDR1 reads SEHNR; CDR2 reads FQNEAQ (reference sequence). On this clone: The antigen is not known.

PCR used 60 Vbeta primers and 13 Jbeta primers. The table came from immunoSEQ multiplex PCR; TCRdb's copy has only in-frame clones and leaves some out. This table has over 150,000 clones, 75% appearing once. The source of this sequence is a woman aged 45-65 years in good health and CMV-seropositive. Sequencing input: PBMCs. The chain has TRBV7-9 and TRBJ1-2; TRBD1 might be the D (6 bases). CDR3 DNA sequence: TGTGCCAGCACCCAGAACCGGGGGGCAGAAGGCTACACCTTC. Translating it yields CASTQNRGAEGYTF.